These T cell receptor beta chains were read from a single sample in a study of blood T cell repertoires in COVID-19. TCRdb keeps only in-frame clones here, not all; method: immunoSEQ multiplex PCR. The sample yields about 250,000 clones, approximately 86% seen once. Material: peripheral blood. The receptors were sampled from an older woman who had recovered from COVID-19. The CDR3 runs from the conserved cysteine through the conserved F or W. The order of the fields is clone size, V gene, J gene, D gene, CDR3 DNA, CDR3 protein. A D gene is named only where the DNA matches it firmly. Clone size is shown for a subset of rows, as once, few, many or a class of expanded clone.

.,TRBV5-6,TRBJ2-2,.,TGTGCCAGCAGCTCGCCCCTAGGGGTAAGGAACACCGGGGAGCTGTTTTTT,CASSSPLGVRNTGELFF
.,TRBV10-3,TRBJ1-4,TRBD1,TGTGCCATTCAGGGGGCAGGTAATGAAAAACTGTTTTTT,CAIQGAGNEKLFF
.,TRBV6-5,TRBJ2-3,TRBD1,TGTGCCAGCAGTCCTCCTAGGGACAGCCCGGATACGCAGTATTTT,CASSPPRDSPDTQYF
.,TRBV6-6,TRBJ1-2,.,TGTGCCAGCAGTTACGGTCAAAGGGAGGGAAACTATGGCTACACCTTC,CASSYGQREGNYGYTF
.,TRBV5-6,TRBJ2-4,.,TGTGCCAGCAGCTTGGGGGGAGGACTAGCCAAAAACATTCAGTACTTC,CASSLGGGLAKNIQYF
.,TRBV7-8,TRBJ1-4,.,TGTGCCAGCAGCTTAGTCAGGGTGAACAGGGTAGGGGAAAAACTGTTTTTT,CASSLVRVNRVGEKLFF
.,TRBV27,TRBJ2-2,TRBD1,TGTGCCAGCAGTTTCTTGGGACAGGCGAACACCGGGGAGCTGTTTTTT,CASSFLGQANTGELFF
.,TRBV7-7,TRBJ2-5,TRBD2,TGTGCTAGCAGCGTGACTAGCGGGGTCGGAGGAGCCCAGTACTTC,CASSVTSGVGGAQYF
.,TRBV4-2,TRBJ2-1,.,TGTGCCAGCAGCCAAGGGTTACAGGCGTACAATGAGCAGTTCTTC,CASSQGLQAYNEQFF
.,TRBV2,TRBJ2-3,.,TGTGCCAGCAGTGACTCCCGGTATTTT,CASSDSRYF
.,TRBV3-1/TRBV3-2,TRBJ2-7,TRBD2,TGTGCCAGCACCTCTGTCCCTAGCGGGCCACAACGGGAGCAGTACTTC,CASTSVPSGPQREQYF
few,TRBV3-1/TRBV3-2,TRBJ1-2,TRBD1,TGTGCCAGCAGCCAAGGGGTGCAGGGGGGCTACTATGGCTACACCTTC,CASSQGVQGGYYGYTF
.,TRBV6-1,TRBJ1-3,.,TGTGCCAGCAGTGAATTCCCGGTCTCTGGAAACACCATATATTTT,CASSEFPVSGNTIYF
.,TRBV29-1,TRBJ2-6,TRBD1,TGCAGCGCCGGACAGGCAATGAGCTCTGGGGCCAACGTCCTGACTTTC,CSAGQAMSSGANVLTF
once,TRBV3-1/TRBV3-2,TRBJ2-1,.,TGTGCCAGCGGAGAGGGAAACCGGAATGAGCAGTTCTTC,CASGEGNRNEQFF
once,TRBV7-3,TRBJ2-5,TRBD2,TGTGCCAGCAGCTTAGCGGGGGGGAAAGAGACCCAGTACTTC,CASSLAGGKETQYF
.,TRBV7-2,TRBJ2-7,TRBD2,TGTGCCAGCAGCATAGTGGGGACTAGCGGCAAGTACGAGCAGTACTTC,CASSIVGTSGKYEQYF
.,TRBV11-2,TRBJ1-2,.,TGTGCCAGCAGCTCAGGGTTTGGCTACACCTTC,CASSSGFGYTF
few,TRBV5-6,TRBJ2-5,TRBD2,TGTGCCAGCAGCTTGGGTGTCGCTAGCGGGGACGCTCAAGAGACCCAGTACTTC,CASSLGVASGDAQETQYF
.,TRBV4-3,TRBJ1-5,TRBD1,TGCGCCAGCAGCCAGGGACAGGGTAATGGGCAGCCCCAGCATTTT,CASSQGQGNGQPQHF
.,TRBV6-5,TRBJ1-5,TRBD1,TGTGCCAGCAGTTACGACAGGGACGGGGATCAGCCCCAGCATTTT,CASSYDRDGDQPQHF
.,TRBV10-3,TRBJ2-3,.,TGTGCCATCAGTTGGGGGGTTAGCACAGATACGCAGTATTTT,CAISWGVSTDTQYF
.,TRBV2,TRBJ2-3,TRBD2,TGTGCCAGCAGGCAGCGGGGGTCCGCAGATACGCAGTATTTT,CASRQRGSADTQYF
.,TRBV3-1/TRBV3-2,TRBJ2-2,.,TGTGCCAGCAGCCAAGGACAGCTACGGACCGGGGAGCTGTTTTTT,CASSQGQLRTGELFF
.,TRBV7-8,TRBJ1-2,.,TGTGCCAGCAGCTTCCCACAGGGCTCCAATGGCTACACCTTC,CASSFPQGSNGYTF
.,TRBV19,TRBJ1-5,.,TGTGCCAGTAATTACAGGGTCAATCAGCCCCAGCATTTT,CASNYRVNQPQHF
.,TRBV19,TRBJ1-3,TRBD1,TGTGCCAGTAGCTTTCGGACAGGGGTTGGAAACACCATATATTTT,CASSFRTGVGNTIYF
.,TRBV12-5,TRBJ1-1,.,TGTGCTAGTGGGTACGGGTTGAACACTGAAGCTTTCTTT,CASGYGLNTEAFF
few,TRBV2,TRBJ2-2,TRBD2,TGTGCCAGCAGCAGGGAGGGGTTCACCTTCGGGGAGCTGTTTTTT,CASSREGFTFGELFF
.,TRBV10-3,TRBJ2-7,TRBD2,TGTGCCATCAGTCGGAGACTAGCGGGGGACATGGGGGAGCAGTACTTC,CAISRRLAGDMGEQYF
.,TRBV7-8,TRBJ2-3,TRBD1,TGTGCCAGCAGCTTGGACAGGGGGGATACGCAGTATTTT,CASSLDRGDTQYF
.,TRBV7-9,TRBJ2-7,.,TGTGCCAGCAGCTTAGACCGGACAAGACCCCACTTC,CASSLDRTRPHF